The next 9 T cell receptor beta chains were all read from a single sample in a study of cytomegalovirus exposure and HLA in healthy donors. Primers for the PCR totalled 60 Vbeta and 13 Jbeta. The method was immunoSEQ multiplex PCR; TCRdb's version includes in-frame clones alone and lacks a portion of them. This sample has approximately 120,000 clones, with more than 75% found just once. Sequencing was done on a sample of PBMCs. These TCRs come from a man between 18 and 29 years old in good health and CMV-seronegative.

This clone was recorded only once. The chain combines TRBV7-9 with TRBJ2-3; unclear D gene. Germline CDR1 SEHNR, CDR2 FQNEAQ (reference sequence). The CDR3 runs to 11 residues. The V end lost 5 bases, the J end lost 8 bases, and 8 bases lay between the germline ends. CDR3 loop: CASSPFGTQYF. As DNA, the CDR3 is TGTGCCAGCAGCCCTTTCGGTACGCAGTATTTT.

The genes are TRBV29-1 and TRBJ1-1, with a possible D match to TRBD1 (5 bases). V was clipped by 6 bases and J by 3 bases, with 14 bases between them. From germline, CDR1 is SQVTM and CDR2 ANQGSEA. This CDR3 region has 13 residues. The CDR3 region is CSVRIDSYTEAFF. The CDR3 coding sequence is TGCAGCGTGCGGATCGACAGCTACACTGAAGCTTTCTTT.

The chain has TRBV5-1 and TRBJ2-5; D possibly corresponds to TRBD1 (6 bases). The J call is doubtful: the DNA matches TRBJ2-7 better. This CDR3 is 12 amino acids long. The germline V gene has CDR1 SGHRS and CDR2 YFSETQ. The CDR3 nucleotides read TGCGCCAGCAGCTCAGGGGCCTACGAGCAGTACTTC. Translated: CASSSGAYEQYF.

The rearrangement links TRBV6-5 to TRBJ1-1, with no clear D. V was trimmed by 9 bases and J by 5 bases, leaving 16 bases between them. Per germline, CDR1 MNHEY and CDR2 SVGAGI. The CDR3 covers 13 residues. For the CDR3, the DNA is TGTGCCAGTGGACTCCTCTCGGAGACTGAAGCTTTCTTT. Translation: CASGLLSETEAFF.

The chain uses TRBV6-5 and TRBJ2-2; TRBD1 might be the D (5 bases). CDR1 MNHEY and CDR2 SVGAGI come from the germline V gene. The CDR3 has 11 amino acids. Trimming removed 7 bases at V and 5 bases at J, with 5 bases between. CDR3 region: CASKGTGELFF. The CDR3 bases are TGTGCCAGCAAGGGGACCGGGGAGCTGTTTTTT.

This clone was detected a few times. The chain uses TRBV6-1 and TRBJ2-5; weak D call: TRBD2 (7 bases). V lost 1 base and J lost 1, with 22 bases in between. The V gene's germline CDR1 is MNHNS and CDR2 SASEGT. The CDR3 has 19 residues. CDR3 sequence (DNA): TGTGCCAGCAGTGAAGAGGGGGGGTTGGGGTTGTTTCGCCAAGAGACCCAGTACTTC. Its translation is CASSEEGGLGLFRQETQYF.

This rearrangement joins TRBV29-1 to TRBJ2-5; D is ambiguous. V was cut by 6 bases and J by 5 bases, with 7 bases left in between. This CDR3 contains 10 residues. Looked up from germline, CDR1 is SQVTM and CDR2 is ANQGSEA. The CDR3 coding sequence is TGCAGCGTCCGCCAGGAGACCCAGTACTTC. Translating gives CSVRQETQYF.

This clone came up once. V and J are TRBV7-9 and TRBJ2-2; TRBD1 matches 7 bases. This CDR3 contains 16 residues. Germline CDR1 SEHNR, CDR2 FQNEAQ (reference sequence). Trimming removed 3 bases from V and 3 bases from J; junction bases left unmatched: 7. The CDR3 loop is CASSLGQLTHTGELFF. CDR3 coding DNA: TGTGCCAGCAGCTTGGGACAGCTTACTCACACCGGGGAGCTGTTTTTT.

V usage is TRBV6-4 and J usage is TRBJ1-5, with D possibly TRBD1 on 5 matching bases. Germline V lookup: CDR1 MRHNA, CDR2 SNTAGT. The CDR3 extends over 16 amino acids. V was cut by 2 bases and J by 5 bases, with 16 bases left in between. CDR3: CASSDPLGGTHQPQHF. The CDR3 DNA reads as TGTGCCAGCAGTGACCCCTTGGGAGGGACTCATCAGCCCCAGCATTTT.